In its sample, the clone carrying this T cell receptor beta chain was seen a few times. The authors reverse transcribed all of the isolated RNA, so sequencing captured expressed TCRB transcripts. Assay used: immunoSEQ multiplex PCR; TCRdb lists only in-frame clones, some missing. The repertoire consists of 150,000 or so clones, with about 9.7% occurring once and the leading ten covering about 0.6%. The data stem from a study of beta chain features in type 1 diabetes. V was trimmed by 6 bases and J by 7 bases, leaving 10 bases between them. Germline V gene lookup returns CDR1 SNHLY and CDR2 FYNNEI. There are 13 residues in the CDR3.

The source material was central memory CD4+ T cells from blood. This chain connects TRBV2 to TRBJ1-6; tentatively, D is TRBD1 (5 bases). This clonotype was sampled from a middle-aged woman in good health. In DNA, the CDR3 is TGTGCCAGCAGATTACGACAGAATTCACCCCTCCACTTT. Translating it yields CASRLRQNSPLHF.